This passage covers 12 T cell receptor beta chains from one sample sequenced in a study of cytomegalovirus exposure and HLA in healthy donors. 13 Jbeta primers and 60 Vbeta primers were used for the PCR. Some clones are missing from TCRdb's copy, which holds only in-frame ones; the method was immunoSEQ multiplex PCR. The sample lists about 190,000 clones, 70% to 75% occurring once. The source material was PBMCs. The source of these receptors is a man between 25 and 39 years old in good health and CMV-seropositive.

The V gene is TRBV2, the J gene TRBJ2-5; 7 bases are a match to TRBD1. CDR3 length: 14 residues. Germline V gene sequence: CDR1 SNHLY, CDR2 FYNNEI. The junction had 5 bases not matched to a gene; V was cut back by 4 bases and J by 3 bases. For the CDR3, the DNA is TGTGCCAGCAGTGGGGACAGTACCGAAGAGACCCAGTACTTC. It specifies CASSGDSTEETQYF.

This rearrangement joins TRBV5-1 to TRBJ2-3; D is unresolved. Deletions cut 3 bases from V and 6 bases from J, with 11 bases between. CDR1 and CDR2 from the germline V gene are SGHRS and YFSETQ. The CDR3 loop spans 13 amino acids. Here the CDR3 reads CASSSLPEDTQYF. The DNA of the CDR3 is TGCGCCAGCAGCTCCTTACCCGAGGATACGCAGTATTTT.

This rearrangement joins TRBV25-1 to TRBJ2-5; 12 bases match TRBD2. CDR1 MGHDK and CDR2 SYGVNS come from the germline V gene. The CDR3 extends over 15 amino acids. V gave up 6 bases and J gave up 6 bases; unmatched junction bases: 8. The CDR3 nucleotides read TGTGCCAGCAGGCACCTAGCGGGGGGGCCACAGACCCAGTACTTC. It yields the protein CASRHLAGGPQTQYF. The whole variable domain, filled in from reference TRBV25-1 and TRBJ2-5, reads EADIYQTPRYLVIGTGKKITLECSQTMGHDKMYWYQQDPGMELHLIHYSYGVNSTEKGDLSSESTVSRIRTEHFPLTLESARPSHTSQYLCASRHLAGGPQTQYFGPGTRLLVL.

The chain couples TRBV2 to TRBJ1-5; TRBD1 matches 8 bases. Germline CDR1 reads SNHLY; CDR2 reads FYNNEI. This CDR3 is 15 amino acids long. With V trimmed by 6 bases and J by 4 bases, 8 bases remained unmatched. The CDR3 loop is CASSLQGTGNQPQHF. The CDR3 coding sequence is TGTGCCAGCAGCCTTCAGGGGACAGGAAATCAGCCCCAGCATTTT.

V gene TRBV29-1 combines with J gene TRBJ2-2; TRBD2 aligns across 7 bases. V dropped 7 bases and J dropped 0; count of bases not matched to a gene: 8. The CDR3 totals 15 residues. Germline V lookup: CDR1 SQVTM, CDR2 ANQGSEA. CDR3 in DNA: TGCAGCGCGGCTAGCGGCAGCTCGAACACCGGGGAGCTGTTTTTT. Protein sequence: CSAASGSSNTGELFF.

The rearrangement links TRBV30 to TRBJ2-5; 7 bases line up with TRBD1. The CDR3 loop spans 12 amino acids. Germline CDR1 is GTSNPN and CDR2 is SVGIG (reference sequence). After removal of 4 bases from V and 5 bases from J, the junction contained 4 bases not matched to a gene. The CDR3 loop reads CAWTNRGETQYF. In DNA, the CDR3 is TGTGCCTGGACAAACAGGGGCGAGACCCAGTACTTC.

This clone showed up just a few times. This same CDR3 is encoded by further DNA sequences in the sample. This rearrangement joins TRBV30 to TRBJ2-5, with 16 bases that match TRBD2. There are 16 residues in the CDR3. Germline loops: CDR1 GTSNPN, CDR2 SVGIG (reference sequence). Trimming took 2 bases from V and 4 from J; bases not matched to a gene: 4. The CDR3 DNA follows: TGTGCCTGGAGTCCCGGGACTAGCGGGAGGGGAGAGACCCAGTACTTC. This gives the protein CAWSPGTSGRGETQYF.

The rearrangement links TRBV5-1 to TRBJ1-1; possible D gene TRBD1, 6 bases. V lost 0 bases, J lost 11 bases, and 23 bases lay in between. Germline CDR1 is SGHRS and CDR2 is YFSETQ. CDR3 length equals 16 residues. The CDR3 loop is CASSLGPRGGGAGAFF. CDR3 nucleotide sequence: TGCGCCAGCAGCTTGGGGCCCCGAGGGGGGGGCGCGGGGGCTTTCTTT.

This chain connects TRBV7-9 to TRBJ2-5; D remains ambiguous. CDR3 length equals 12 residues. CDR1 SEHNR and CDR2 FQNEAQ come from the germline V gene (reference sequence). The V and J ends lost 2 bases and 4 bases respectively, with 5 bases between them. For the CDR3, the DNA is TGTGCCAGCAGCTTAACTGCAGAGACCCAGTACTTC. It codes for CASSLTAETQYF.

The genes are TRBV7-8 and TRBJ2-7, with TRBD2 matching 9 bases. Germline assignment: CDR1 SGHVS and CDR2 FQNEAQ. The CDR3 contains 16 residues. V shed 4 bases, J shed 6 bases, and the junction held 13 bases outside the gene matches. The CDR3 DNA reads TGTGCCAGCAGCTCCCAGCTTAGCGGGAGTACCAGCGAGCAGTACTTC. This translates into CASSSQLSGSTSEQYF. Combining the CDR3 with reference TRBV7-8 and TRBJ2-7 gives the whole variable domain GAGVSQSPRYKVAKRGQDVALRCDPISGHVSLFWYQQALGQGPEFLTYFQNEAQLDKSGLPSDRFFAERPEGSVSTLKIQRTQQEDSAVYLCASSSQLSGSTSEQYFGPGTRLTVT.

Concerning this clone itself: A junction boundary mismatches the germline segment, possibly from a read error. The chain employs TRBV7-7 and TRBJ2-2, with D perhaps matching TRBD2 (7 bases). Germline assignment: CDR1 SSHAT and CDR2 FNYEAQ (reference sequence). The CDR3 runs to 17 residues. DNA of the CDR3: TGTGCTAGCAGCCCCATAACGGGGGGCGATGCCACCGGGGAGCTGTTTTTT. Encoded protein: CASSPITGGDATGELFF.

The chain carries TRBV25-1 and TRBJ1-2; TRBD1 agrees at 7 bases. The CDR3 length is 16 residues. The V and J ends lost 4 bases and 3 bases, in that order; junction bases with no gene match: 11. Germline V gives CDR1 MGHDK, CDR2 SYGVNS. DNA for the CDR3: TGTGCCAGCAGTGGGACGTGGACAGGACCTCACTATGGCTACACCTTC. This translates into CASSGTWTGPHYGYTF.